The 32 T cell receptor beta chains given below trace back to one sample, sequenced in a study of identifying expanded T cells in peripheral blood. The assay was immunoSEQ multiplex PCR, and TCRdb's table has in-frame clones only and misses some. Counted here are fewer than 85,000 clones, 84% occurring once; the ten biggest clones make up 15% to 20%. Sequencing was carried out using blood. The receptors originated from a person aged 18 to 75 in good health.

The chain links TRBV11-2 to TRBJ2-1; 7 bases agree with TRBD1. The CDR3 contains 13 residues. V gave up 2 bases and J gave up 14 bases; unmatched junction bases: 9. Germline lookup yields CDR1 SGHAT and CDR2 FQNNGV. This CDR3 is CASSLFMRQGKFF. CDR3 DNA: TGTGCCAGCAGCTTATTTATGAGACAGGGAAAGTTCTTC. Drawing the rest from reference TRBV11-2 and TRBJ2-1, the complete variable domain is EAGVAQSPRYKIIEKRQSVAFWCNPISGHATLYWYQQILGQGPKLLIQFQNNGVVDDSQLPKDRFSAERLKGVDSTLKIQPAKLEDSAVYLCASSLFMRQGKFFGPGTRLTVL.

The CDR3 DNA is TGTGCCAGCCACGGGGGGCCGGGCTACACCTTC. Translation gives CASHGGPGYTF. This rearrangement joins TRBV2 to TRBJ1-2; the D gene is possibly TRBD1 (6 bases). V gave up 8 bases and J gave up 8 bases, with 12 bases separating them. The CDR3 consists of 11 residues. Germline CDR1 is SNHLY and CDR2 is FYNNEI.

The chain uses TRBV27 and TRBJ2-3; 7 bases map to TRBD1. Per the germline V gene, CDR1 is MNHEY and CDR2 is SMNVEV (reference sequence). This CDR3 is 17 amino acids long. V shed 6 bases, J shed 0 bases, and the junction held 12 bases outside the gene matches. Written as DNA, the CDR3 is TGTGCCAGCAGCGGACAGGTTACCTACGCGAGCACAGATACGCAGTATTTT. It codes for CASSGQVTYASTDTQYF.

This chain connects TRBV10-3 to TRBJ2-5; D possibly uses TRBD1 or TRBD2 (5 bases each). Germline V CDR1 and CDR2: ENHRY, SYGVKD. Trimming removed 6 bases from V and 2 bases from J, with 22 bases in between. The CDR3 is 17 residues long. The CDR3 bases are TGTGCCATCAGCCTTGGATCAACAGGCGGGTCGCAAGAGACCCAGTACTTC. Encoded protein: CAISLGSTGGSQETQYF.

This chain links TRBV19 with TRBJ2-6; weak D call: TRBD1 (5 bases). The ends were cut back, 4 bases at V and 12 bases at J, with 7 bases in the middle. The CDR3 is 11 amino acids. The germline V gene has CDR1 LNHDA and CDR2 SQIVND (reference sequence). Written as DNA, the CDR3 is TGTGCCAGTAGTAGACAGAGCGTCCTGACTTTC. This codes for CASSRQSVLTF.

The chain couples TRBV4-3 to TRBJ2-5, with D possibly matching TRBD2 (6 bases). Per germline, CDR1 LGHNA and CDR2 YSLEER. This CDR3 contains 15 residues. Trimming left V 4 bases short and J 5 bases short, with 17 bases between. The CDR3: CASSPARGYHETQYF. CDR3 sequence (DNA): TGCGCCAGCAGCCCCGCCCGGGGGTATCACGAGACCCAGTACTTC.

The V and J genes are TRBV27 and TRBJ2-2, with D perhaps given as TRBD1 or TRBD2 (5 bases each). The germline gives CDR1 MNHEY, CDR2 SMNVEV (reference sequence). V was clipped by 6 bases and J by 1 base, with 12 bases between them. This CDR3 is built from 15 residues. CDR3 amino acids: CASRPGTLNTGELFF. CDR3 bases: TGTGCCAGCAGACCCGGGACCCTGAACACCGGGGAGCTGTTTTTT.

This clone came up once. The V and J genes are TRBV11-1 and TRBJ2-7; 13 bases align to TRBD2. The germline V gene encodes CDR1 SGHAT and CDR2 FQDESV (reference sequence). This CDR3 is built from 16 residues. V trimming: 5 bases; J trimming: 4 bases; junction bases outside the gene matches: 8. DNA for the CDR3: TGTGCCAGCAGCCCCCGGACTAGCGGGAGTAGTTACGAGCAGTACTTC. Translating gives CASSPRTSGSSYEQYF.

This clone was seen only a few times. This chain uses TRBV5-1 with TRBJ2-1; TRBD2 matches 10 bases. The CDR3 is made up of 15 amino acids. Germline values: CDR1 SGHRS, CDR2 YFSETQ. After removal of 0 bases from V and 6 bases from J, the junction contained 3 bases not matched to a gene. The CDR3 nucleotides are TGCGCCAGCAGCTTGGCTAGCGGGAGTCTCAATGAGCAGTTCTTC. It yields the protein CASSLASGSLNEQFF.

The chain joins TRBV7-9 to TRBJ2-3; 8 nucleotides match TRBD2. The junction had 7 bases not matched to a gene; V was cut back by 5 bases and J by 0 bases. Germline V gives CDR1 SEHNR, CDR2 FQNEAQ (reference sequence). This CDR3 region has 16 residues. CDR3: CASSRRTSSSTDTQYF. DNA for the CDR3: TGTGCCAGCAGCCGCCGGACTAGCTCTAGCACAGATACGCAGTATTTT.

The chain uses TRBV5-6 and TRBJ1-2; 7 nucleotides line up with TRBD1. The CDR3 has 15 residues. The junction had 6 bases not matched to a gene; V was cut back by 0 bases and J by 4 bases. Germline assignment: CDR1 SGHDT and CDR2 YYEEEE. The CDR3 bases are TGTGCCAGCAGCTTGGGAACAGGGGATTTCTATGGCTACACCTTC. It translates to CASSLGTGDFYGYTF.

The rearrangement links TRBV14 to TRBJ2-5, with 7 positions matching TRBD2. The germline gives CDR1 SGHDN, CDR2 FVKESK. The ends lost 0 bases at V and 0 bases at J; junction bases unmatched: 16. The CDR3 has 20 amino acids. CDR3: CASSQDPRAGTSLYQETQYF. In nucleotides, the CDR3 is TGTGCCAGCAGCCAAGATCCCCGAGCGGGGACGTCTTTGTACCAAGAGACCCAGTACTTC.

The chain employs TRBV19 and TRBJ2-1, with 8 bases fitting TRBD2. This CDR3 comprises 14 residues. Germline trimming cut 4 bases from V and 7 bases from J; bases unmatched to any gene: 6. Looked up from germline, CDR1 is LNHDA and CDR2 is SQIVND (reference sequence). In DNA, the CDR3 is TGTGCCAGTAGTACTCGGGAGGGGAGGAATGAGCAGTTCTTC. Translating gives CASSTREGRNEQFF.

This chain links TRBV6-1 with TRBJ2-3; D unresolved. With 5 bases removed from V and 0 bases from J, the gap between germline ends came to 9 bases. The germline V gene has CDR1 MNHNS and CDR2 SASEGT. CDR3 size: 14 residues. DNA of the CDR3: TGTGCCAGCAGTTTTTCTCCTAGCACAGATACGCAGTATTTT. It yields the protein CASSFSPSTDTQYF.

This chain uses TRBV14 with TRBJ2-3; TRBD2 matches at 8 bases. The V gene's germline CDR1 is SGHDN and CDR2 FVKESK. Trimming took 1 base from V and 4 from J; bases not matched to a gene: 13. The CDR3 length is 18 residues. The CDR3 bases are TGTGCCAGCAGCCAAGGAATGAGAAGCGGGAGAATGTCAGATACGCAGTATTTT. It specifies CASSQGMRSGRMSDTQYF.

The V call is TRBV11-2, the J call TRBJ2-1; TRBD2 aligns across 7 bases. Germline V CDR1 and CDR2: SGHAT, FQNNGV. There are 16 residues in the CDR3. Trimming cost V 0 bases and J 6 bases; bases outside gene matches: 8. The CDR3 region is CASSLESGGFRNEQFF. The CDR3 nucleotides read TGTGCCAGCAGCTTAGAATCGGGAGGTTTTCGCAATGAGCAGTTCTTC.

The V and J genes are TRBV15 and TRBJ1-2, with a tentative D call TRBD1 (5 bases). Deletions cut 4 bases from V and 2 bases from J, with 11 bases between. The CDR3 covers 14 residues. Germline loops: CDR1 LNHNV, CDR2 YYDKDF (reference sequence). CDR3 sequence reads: CATSTEGLNYGYTF. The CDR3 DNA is TGTGCCACCAGCACCGAGGGGCTAAACTATGGCTACACCTTC.

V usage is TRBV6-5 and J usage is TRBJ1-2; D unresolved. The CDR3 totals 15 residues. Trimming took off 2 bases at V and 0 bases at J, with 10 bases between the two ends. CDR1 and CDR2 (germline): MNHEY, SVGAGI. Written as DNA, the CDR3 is TGTGCCAGCAGTTACGTTGGGAGTGCTAACTATGGCTACACCTTC. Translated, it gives CASSYVGSANYGYTF.

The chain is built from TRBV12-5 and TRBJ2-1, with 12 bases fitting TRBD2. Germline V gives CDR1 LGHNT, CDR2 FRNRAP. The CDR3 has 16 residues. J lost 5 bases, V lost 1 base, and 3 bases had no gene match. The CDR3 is CASGLGLAGVHNEQFF. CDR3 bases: TGTGCTAGTGGTTTGGGACTAGCGGGAGTCCACAATGAGCAGTTCTTC.

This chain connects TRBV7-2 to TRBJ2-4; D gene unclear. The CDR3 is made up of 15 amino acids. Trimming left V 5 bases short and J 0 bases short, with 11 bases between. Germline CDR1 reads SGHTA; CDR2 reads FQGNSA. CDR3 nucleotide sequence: TGTGCCAGCAGCCCCTCACAAGGAGCCAAAAACATTCAGTACTTC. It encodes CASSPSQGAKNIQYF.

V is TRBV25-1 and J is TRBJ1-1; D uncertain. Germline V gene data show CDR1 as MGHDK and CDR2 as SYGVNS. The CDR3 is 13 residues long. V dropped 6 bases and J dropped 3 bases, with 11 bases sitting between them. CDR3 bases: TGTGCCAGCAGCCCCGGGAGCTACACTGAAGCTTTCTTT. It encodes CASSPGSYTEAFF.

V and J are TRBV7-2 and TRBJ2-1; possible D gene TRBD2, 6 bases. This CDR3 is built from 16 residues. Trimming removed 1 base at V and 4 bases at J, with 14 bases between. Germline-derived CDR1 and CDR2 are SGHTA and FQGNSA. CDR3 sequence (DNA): TGTGCCAGCAGCTTAGACACTGGAGGGTGGTACAATGAGCAGTTCTTC. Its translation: CASSLDTGGWYNEQFF.

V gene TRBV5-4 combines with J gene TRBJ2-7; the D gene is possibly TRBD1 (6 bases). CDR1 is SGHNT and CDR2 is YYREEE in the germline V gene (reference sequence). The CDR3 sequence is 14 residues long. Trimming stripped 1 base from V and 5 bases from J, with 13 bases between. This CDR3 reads CASSLTGLKNEQYF. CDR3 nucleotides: TGTGCCAGCAGCTTGACAGGGCTGAAAAACGAGCAGTACTTC.

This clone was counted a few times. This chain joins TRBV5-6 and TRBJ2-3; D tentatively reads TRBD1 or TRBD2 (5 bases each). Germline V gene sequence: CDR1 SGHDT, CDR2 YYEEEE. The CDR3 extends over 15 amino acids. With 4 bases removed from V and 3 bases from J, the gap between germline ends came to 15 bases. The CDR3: CASSPVPGRTDTQYF. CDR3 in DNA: TGTGCCAGCAGCCCGGTCCCGGGACGAACAGATACGCAGTATTTT.

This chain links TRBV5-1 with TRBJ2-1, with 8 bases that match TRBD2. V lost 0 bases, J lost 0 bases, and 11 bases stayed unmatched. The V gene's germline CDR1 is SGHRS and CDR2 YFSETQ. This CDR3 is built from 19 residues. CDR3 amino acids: CASSLEPSGPVSSYNEQFF. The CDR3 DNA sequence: TGCGCCAGCAGCTTGGAACCTAGCGGGCCCGTCAGCTCCTACAATGAGCAGTTCTTC.

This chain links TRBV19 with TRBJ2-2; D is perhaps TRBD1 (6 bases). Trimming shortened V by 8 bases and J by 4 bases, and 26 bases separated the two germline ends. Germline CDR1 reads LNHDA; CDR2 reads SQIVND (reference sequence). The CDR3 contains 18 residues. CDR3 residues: CASDPQRSSQGTTGELFF. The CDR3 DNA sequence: TGTGCCAGTGACCCACAAAGATCCTCGCAGGGGACCACCGGGGAGCTGTTTTTT.

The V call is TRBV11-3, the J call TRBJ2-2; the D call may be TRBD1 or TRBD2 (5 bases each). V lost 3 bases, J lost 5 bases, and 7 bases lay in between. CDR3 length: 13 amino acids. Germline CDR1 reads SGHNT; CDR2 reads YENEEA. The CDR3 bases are TGTGCCAGCAGCTTTGAGGGGACCGGGGAGCTGTTTTTT. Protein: CASSFEGTGELFF.

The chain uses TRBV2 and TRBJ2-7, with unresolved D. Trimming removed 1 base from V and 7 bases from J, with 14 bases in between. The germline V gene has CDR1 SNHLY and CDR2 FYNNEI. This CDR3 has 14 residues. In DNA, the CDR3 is TGTGCCAGCAGTGAAGTCATAGGGTCTAAGGAGCAGTACTTC. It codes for CASSEVIGSKEQYF.

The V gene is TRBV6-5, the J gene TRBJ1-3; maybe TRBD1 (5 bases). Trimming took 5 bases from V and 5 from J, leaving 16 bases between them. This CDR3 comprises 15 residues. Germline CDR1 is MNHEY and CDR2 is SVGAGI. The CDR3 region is CASSPLGTSRNTIYF. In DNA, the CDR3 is TGTGCCAGCAGTCCCCTGGGGACGTCCAGAAACACCATATATTTT.

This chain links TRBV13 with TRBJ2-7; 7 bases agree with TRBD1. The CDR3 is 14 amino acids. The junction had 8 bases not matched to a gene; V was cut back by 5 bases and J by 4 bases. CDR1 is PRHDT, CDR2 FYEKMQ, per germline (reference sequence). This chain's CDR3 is CASSHGTGAYEQYF. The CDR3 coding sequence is TGTGCCAGCAGCCACGGCACAGGGGCTTACGAGCAGTACTTC.

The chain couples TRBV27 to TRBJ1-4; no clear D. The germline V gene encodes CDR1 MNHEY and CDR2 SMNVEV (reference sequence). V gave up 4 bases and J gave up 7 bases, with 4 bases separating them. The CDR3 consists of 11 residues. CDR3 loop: CASSYGEKLFF. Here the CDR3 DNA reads TGTGCCAGCAGTTATGGTGAAAAACTGTTTTTT.

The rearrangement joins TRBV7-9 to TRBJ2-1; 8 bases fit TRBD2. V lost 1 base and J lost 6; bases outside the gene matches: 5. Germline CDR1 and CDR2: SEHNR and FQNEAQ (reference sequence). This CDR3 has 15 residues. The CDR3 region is CASSLGAGASNEQFF. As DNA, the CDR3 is TGTGCCAGCAGCTTAGGAGCGGGAGCAAGCAATGAGCAGTTCTTC.